A single T cell receptor beta chain is shown here with its context. TCRdb's copy holds only in-frame clones and misses some; the assay was immunoSEQ multiplex PCR. The data show 190,000 or so clones, with around 81% seen just once and 0.85% to 0.95% held by the top ten. The record originates from a study of blood T cell repertoires in COVID-19. The sequence was obtained from a man in his 60s with COVID-19, enrolled during active disease. The sequenced sample was peripheral blood.

The CDR3 sequence is CASSLAASSFTEAFF. The DNA for the CDR3 is TGCGCCAGCAGCTTGGCCGCTTCCAGTTTCACTGAAGCTTTCTTT. The chain has TRBV5-1 and TRBJ1-1; D not resolved. V gave up 0 bases and J gave up 4 bases, with 13 bases separating them. The CDR3 spans 15 residues. The germline V gene has CDR1 SGHRS and CDR2 YFSETQ.